This entry lists 18 T cell receptor beta chains sequenced from one sample in a study of beta chain features in type 1 diabetes. Study outcomes and limitations: Type 1 diabetes patients showed a moderate but significant shortening of TCRB CDR3s in all four CD4+ subsets.

Expressed TCRB transcripts were sequenced, since all the RNA that had been isolated was reverse transcribed. The table came from immunoSEQ multiplex PCR; TCRdb's copy has only in-frame clones and leaves some out. The profile shows 630,000 or so clones, around an eighth of them singletons. No antigen is known for these receptors. Sequencing input: naive CD4+ T cells from blood. These receptors were taken from a man aged 18 to 29 with type 1 diabetes.

The J gene is TRBJ2-7, the V gene TRBV5-1, with 7 bases identical to TRBD2. CDR1 is SGHRS, CDR2 YFSETQ, per germline. The CDR3 contains 16 residues. V was clipped by 1 base and J by 1 base; unmatched bases: 8. CDR3: CASSLSTASGSYEQYF. DNA of the CDR3: TGCGCCAGCAGCTTGAGTACGGCTAGCGGTTCCTACGAGCAGTACTTC.

This clone has a handful of counts. The chain recombines TRBV5-1 with TRBJ2-7; D gene unclear. The CDR3 runs 13 residues. Germline CDR1 reads SGHRS; CDR2 reads YFSETQ. Trimming cost V 0 bases and J 3 bases, with 7 bases left between them. The CDR3 reads CASSLVDNYEQYF. CDR3 sequence (DNA): TGCGCCAGCAGCTTGGTTGACAACTACGAGCAGTACTTC.

This chain connects TRBV19 to TRBJ1-5, with D uncertain. The V end was cut by 8 bases, the J end by 5 bases, with 13 bases between. The V gene's germline CDR1 is LNHDA and CDR2 SQIVND (reference sequence). This CDR3 comprises 13 residues. CDR3 bases: TGTGCCAGTGGAGAGCTGAGGGATCAGCCCCAGCATTTT. It specifies CASGELRDQPQHF. The entire variable domain, with the rest obtained from reference TRBV19 and TRBJ1-5, is as follows: DGGITQSPKYLFRKEGQNVTLSCEQNLNHDAMYWYRQDPGQGLRLIYYSQIVNDFQKGDIAEGYSVSREKKESFPLTVTSAQKNPTAFYLCASGELRDQPQHFGDGTRLSIL.

A few counts support this clone. The same CDR3 also results from other DNA sequences found in this sample. The rearrangement links TRBV30 to TRBJ2-2; tentatively, D is TRBD1 or TRBD2 (5 bases each). Trimming cost V 3 bases and J 0 bases, with 8 bases left between them. The CDR3 consists of 14 residues. Germline CDR1 is GTSNPN and CDR2 is SVGIG (reference sequence). The CDR3 loop reads CAWRGPSNTGELFF. CDR3 nucleotides: TGTGCCTGGAGGGGACCCTCGAACACCGGGGAGCTGTTTTTT. The full variable domain, completed using reference TRBV30 and TRBJ2-2, is SQTIHQWPATLVQPVGSPLSLECTVEGTSNPNLYWYRQAAGRGLQLLFYSVGIGQISSEVPQNLSASRPQDRQFILSSKKLLLSDSGFYLCAWRGPSNTGELFFGEGSRLTVL.

This chain joins TRBV13 and TRBJ2-5; a weak D match, TRBD1 (5 bases). The V gene's germline CDR1 is PRHDT and CDR2 FYEKMQ (reference sequence). CDR3 length equals 15 residues. Trimming took 6 bases from V and 4 from J, leaving 18 bases between them. CDR3 protein: CASRKGRANLETQYF. The CDR3 DNA reads TGTGCCAGCAGAAAGGGCAGGGCTAATCTAGAGACCCAGTACTTC.

This clone was counted a few times. J is TRBJ1-5 and V is TRBV6-6; D is undetermined. V lost 5 bases and J 4 bases, leaving 12 bases between the germline ends. The CDR3 is 14 amino acids. Germline V gene lookup returns CDR1 MNHNY and CDR2 SVGAGI (reference sequence). In nucleotides, the CDR3 is TGTGCCAGCAGTGACCACGCTCAGAATCAGCCCCAGCATTTT. Protein product: CASSDHAQNQPQHF.

The chain combines TRBV6-5 with TRBJ1-2; D is uncertain. V was trimmed by 0 bases and J by 0 bases, leaving 8 bases between them. The CDR3 runs to 15 residues. CDR1 and CDR2 (germline): MNHEY, SVGAGI. The DNA for the CDR3 is TGTGCCAGCAGTTACTCTCTCGCAGCTAACTATGGCTACACCTTC. Protein sequence: CASSYSLAANYGYTF.

This clone turned up a few times. CDR3 region: CASSFDRGNTEAFF. CDR3 in DNA: TGTGCCAGCAGCTTTGACAGGGGTAACACTGAAGCTTTCTTT. This chain uses TRBV7-2 with TRBJ1-1; TRBD1 agrees at 8 bases. The CDR3 covers 14 residues. V lost 3 bases to trimming and J lost 2 bases; unmatched junction nucleotides: 2. Germline CDR1 and CDR2: SGHTA and FQGNSA. Full variable domain (remainder filled in from reference TRBV7-2 and TRBJ1-1): GAGVSQSPSNKVTEKGKDVELRCDPISGHTALYWYRQSLGQGLEFLIYFQGNSAPDKSGLPSDRFSAERTGGSVSTLTIQRTQQEDSAVYLCASSFDRGNTEAFFGQGTRLTVV.

This chain joins TRBV9 and TRBJ1-1; D gene ambiguous. V lost 2 bases and J 1 base, leaving 12 bases between the germline ends. This CDR3 has 15 residues. Germline CDR1 reads SGDLS; CDR2 reads YYNGEE. The CDR3 DNA is TGTGCCAGCAGCGTTCGGCCGTCGAGGAACACTGAAGCTTTCTTT. Translation gives CASSVRPSRNTEAFF.

This chain joins TRBV10-3 and TRBJ2-2; 7 bases line up with TRBD1. From germline, CDR1 is ENHRY and CDR2 SYGVKD. V lost 2 bases to trimming and J lost 2 bases; unmatched junction nucleotides: 2. The length of the CDR3 is 15 residues. The CDR3 loop is CAISENRGNTGELFF. CDR3 in DNA: TGTGCCATCAGTGAGAACAGGGGAAACACCGGGGAGCTGTTTTTT.

The V gene is TRBV7-9, the J gene TRBJ2-3; D is unclear. Germline lookup yields CDR1 SEHNR and CDR2 FQNEAQ (reference sequence). This CDR3 has 11 residues. With 6 bases removed from V and 5 bases from J, the gap between germline ends came to 6 bases. In nucleotides, the CDR3 is TGTGCCAGCAGTGGGCTAGATACGCAGTATTTT. Translation: CASSGLDTQYF.

In this sample, this clone turned up a few times. The V call is TRBV7-2, the J call TRBJ2-7; tentative D call: TRBD2 (7 bases). The CDR3 totals 14 residues. Germline V gene lookup returns CDR1 SGHTA and CDR2 FQGNSA. Deletions cut 3 bases from V and 5 bases from J, with 14 bases between. The CDR3 nucleotides are TGTGCCAGCAGCTTTGGTGGGGGGGCCCACGAGCAGTACTTC. The encoded protein is CASSFGGGAHEQYF.

The rearrangement links TRBV7-3 to TRBJ2-1, with D hard to call. Trimming removed 5 bases from V and 10 bases from J, with 12 bases in between. The germline V gene has CDR1 SGHTA and CDR2 FQGTGA. The length of the CDR3 is 12 residues. The chain's CDR3 is CASSDPGLEQFF. The CDR3 DNA reads TGTGCCAGCAGCGATCCGGGCCTCGAGCAGTTCTTC.

This chain connects TRBV5-4 to TRBJ1-1; 12 nucleotides line up with TRBD1. The CDR3 runs 17 residues. J lost 5 bases, V lost 3 bases, and 11 bases had no gene match. CDR1 and CDR2 (germline): SGHNT, YYREEE (reference sequence). CDR3 region: CASSSRDRGQSVTEAFF. The CDR3, as DNA: TGTGCCAGCAGCTCCCGGGACAGGGGGCAGAGTGTGACTGAAGCTTTCTTT.

J is TRBJ1-1 and V is TRBV30, with 9 positions matching TRBD1. The CDR3 has 15 residues. V shed 1 base and J 0 bases; nucleotides not matched to a gene: 3. CDR1 and CDR2 (germline): GTSNPN, SVGIG (reference sequence). CDR3 residues: CAWSGGQGMNTEAFF. The CDR3 region has the DNA TGTGCCTGGAGTGGGGGACAGGGTATGAACACTGAAGCTTTCTTT.

The V gene is TRBV7-6, the J gene TRBJ1-2; TRBD1 matches at 7 bases. The length of the CDR3 is 15 residues. Per germline, CDR1 SGHVS and CDR2 FNYEAQ. V trimming: 4 bases; J trimming: 3 bases; junction bases outside the gene matches: 8. DNA for the CDR3: TGTGCCAGCAGCTCCCAGGGGGAAGCTTACTATGGCTACACCTTC. It is translated as CASSSQGEAYYGYTF.

CDR3 sequence: CASSPQDRGLSEAFF. DNA for the CDR3: TGTGCCAGCTCACCACAGGACAGGGGGCTCTCTGAAGCTTTCTTT. The V and J genes are TRBV18 and TRBJ1-1; TRBD1 agrees at 11 bases. This CDR3 spans 15 amino acids. With 1 base clipped from V and 6 bases from J, the junction kept 4 bases outside the gene matches. Looked up from germline, CDR1 is KGHSH and CDR2 is LQKENI.

The chain employs TRBV30 and TRBJ1-1; 12 nucleotides match TRBD1. The V and J ends lost 2 bases and 1 base, in that order; junction bases with no gene match: 5. From germline, CDR1 is GTSNPN and CDR2 SVGIG (reference sequence). The CDR3 spans 16 residues. CDR3 DNA sequence: TGTGCCTGGAGTAGGGACAGGGGGCGAGGGAACACTGAAGCTTTCTTT. It codes for CAWSRDRGRGNTEAFF.